This paragraph reports one T cell receptor beta chain. This clonotype was observed at least ten times. There is no known antigen for this receptor. No clone much larger than this one lies a single base away; base qualities are absent. Interpreted using the paper, the time point label stands for: sample taken at primary tumor resection. The donors were around 69 patients from the lung TRACERx cohort who had early-stage, untreated non-small cell lung cancer. Without any cell sorting, TCR sequencing was performed on whole RNA extracted either from tumor and nontumor lung tissue or from cryopreserved PBMC samples. Only patients for whom sufficient RNA was available from at least two tumor regions were selected for TCR sequencing. Tumor and adjacent nontumor lung specimens were reviewed by a lung pathologist before selection. V is cut by 1 base and J by 11 bases, and the space between the germline ends is 8 bases. CDR1 and CDR2 were assigned from the germline V gene (reference sequence) as DFQATT and SNEGSKA. From cysteine to phenylalanine, the CDR3 is 10 amino acids long. Just the 30-base CDR3 DNA is kept, in frame starting at base 1.

These data originate in a study of spatial heterogeneity in lung cancer (dated by TCRdb to about 2019). Background for the entire study: More beta-chain than alpha-chain transcripts were consistently detected, likely reflecting higher beta-chain transcript abundance. A strong correlation was found between TCR transcript counts in tumor regions and a T cell transcriptional module score from matched bulk RNA-seq. In the raw uncorrected reads, each unique combination of TCR and UMI appeared more than ten times on average. The study quantitatively compared TCR alpha and beta repertoires across multiple tumor regions, matched nontumor lung and blood in non-small cell lung cancer. The study linked features of the TCR repertoire to counts of nonsynonymous mutations, which were determined by whole-exome sequencing of tumor tissue. Both alpha and beta chains were TCR-sequenced in about 240 tumor regions, fewer than 80 matched nontumor lung samples and around 54 PBMC samples obtained at surgery. General study outcomes and caveats: A correlation was observed between the number of expanded intratumoral alpha and beta TCRs and the tumor nonsynonymous mutation count. The count of ubiquitous expanded TCRs correlated with the count of ubiquitous nonsynonymous mutations, and the count of regional expanded TCRs correlated with the count of regional nonsynonymous mutations. TCR-seq coverage of tumor T cells was estimated to be only about 6.7% for alpha chains and approximately 12% for beta chains. Confirming at a functional level the hypothesis that regional TCRs recognize regional mutations was considered to require additional single-cell paired TCR alpha and beta sequencing.

Libraries were built with 5' RACE. The sample was run on a NextSeq 500. In the TCR library protocol, a unique molecular identifier was attached to each TCR cDNA molecule so that PCR and sequencing errors could be corrected. The study's processing was this. TCR identification, UMI-based error correction and CDR3 extraction were all carried out with Decombinator tools. TCRs above a frequency of 2 per 1,000, corresponding to the top 1% of the tumor frequency distribution, were defined as expanded. Expanded tumor TCRs statistically deemed absent (corrected P<0.05) from at least one tumor region were classed as regional, and all other expanded tumor TCRs were classed as ubiquitous. Renyi diversity was computed with the R vegan package after each repertoire had been subsampled 100 times to 5,000 TCRs. CDR3 similarity networks were built from amino acid triplet string-kernel similarity, with CDR3s being connected when pairwise similarity was above 0.82. Clones were called with MiXCR by TCRdb after fastp trimmed the public reads at Q25, and only in-frame beta chains were retained. CDR3 protein sequences are deduplicated, and each keeps its most common genes and DNA. What appears here as the V and J calls and clone size reflects TCRdb's work, not the paper's. A total of 20,000 to 30,000 distinct CDR3 sequences appear in this sample, around 8.5% of them only once. The ten largest make up 7.5% to 8% of the sample.

The specimen comprised lung tumor tissue, sampled at surgery. This clonotype originated in a male donor with early-stage non-small cell lung cancer. Here the chain combines TRBV20-1 and TRBJ1-1, with the identity of the D gene unclear. The nucleotide sequence reads TGCAGTGCTAGAGGAATGGTGGCTTTCTTT. Its product reads: CSARGMVAFF.